Listed below are T cell receptor beta chains from one sample, sequenced in a study of blood T cell repertoires in COVID-19. Assay: immunoSEQ multiplex PCR; the TCRdb copy retains only in-frame clones and omits some. The sample has around 300,000 clones, about nine tenths seen once. Sequenced material: peripheral blood. The receptor source for this set is a woman between 25 and 40 years old with COVID-19, enrolled during active disease. The CDR3 runs from the conserved cysteine through the conserved F or W. D genes are given only for firm matches. A clone size is listed for some rows: how often the clone was seen (once, few, many), or a class if it is expanded.

j_call | clone_size | d_call | v_call | cdr3_nt | cdr3_aa
TRBJ2-1 | . | TRBD2 | TRBV29-1 | TGCAGCGTTGCGGGGCTAGCGGGGATATACAATGAGCAGTTCTTC | CSVAGLAGIYNEQFF
TRBJ2-1 | few | TRBD1 | TRBV2 | TGTGCCAGCAGGGACAGGGGTCCTGAGCAGTTCTTC | CASRDRGPEQFF
TRBJ1-1 | . | . | TRBV25-1 | TGTGCCAGCAGTGATTCGCGGGTCGGGAACACTGAAGCTTTCTTT | CASSDSRVGNTEAFF
TRBJ2-1 | . | TRBD2 | TRBV10-3 | TGTGCCATCAGTGGGACTAGCGGGACGTACAATGAGCAGTTCTTC | CAISGTSGTYNEQFF
TRBJ1-6 | once | . | TRBV6-5 | TGTGCCAGCAGGGGGGGGAGGACTAATTCACCCCTCCACTTT | CASRGGRTNSPLHF
TRBJ2-7 | . | TRBD1 | TRBV24-1 | TGTGCCACCAGTGCCTGGACAGGGAGCGAGCAGTACTTC | CATSAWTGSEQYF
TRBJ1-2 | once | . | TRBV3-1/TRBV3-2 | TGTGCCAGCAGCCATGGAGGGGAAGGCTACACCTTC | CASSHGGEGYTF
TRBJ1-6 | once | . | TRBV28 | TGTGCCAGCAGGCCTGCGTGGAGCTCCTATAATTCACCCCTCCACTTT | CASRPAWSSYNSPLHF
TRBJ2-3 | . | . | TRBV7-6 | TGTGCCAGCAGCCATCGTACCGAAGGAGGAGATACGCAGTATTTT | CASSHRTEGGDTQYF
TRBJ2-1 | once | . | TRBV2 | TGTGCCGGCTCCGGGGATAGCTCCTACAATGAGCAGTTCTTC | CAGSGDSSYNEQFF
TRBJ2-1 | . | . | TRBV18 | TGTGCCAGCTCCCGTTCGGGGGGCGGAAATGAGCAGTTCTTC | CASSRSGGGNEQFF
TRBJ2-5 | . | TRBD2 | TRBV24-1 | TGTGCCACCAGTGAACCTAGCGGGAGGGCCCAAGAGACCCAGTACTTC | CATSEPSGRAQETQYF
TRBJ1-3 | . | . | TRBV6-5 | TGTGCCAGCAGACTAGTGGGGGCTTCTGGAAACACCATATATTTT | CASRLVGASGNTIYF
TRBJ2-7 | . | TRBD2 | TRBV5-6 | TGTGCCAGCAGTTGGGGACTAGAGGACTACGAGCAGTACTTC | CASSWGLEDYEQYF
TRBJ1-1 | . | TRBD1 | TRBV7-9 | TGTGCCAGCAGCGACAGGGGAACTGAAGCTTTCTTT | CASSDRGTEAFF
TRBJ1-4 | . | TRBD1 | TRBV18 | TGTGCCAGCTCACCTTTGACAGGGGATACGGAAAAACTGTTTTTT | CASSPLTGDTEKLFF
TRBJ2-7 | . | . | TRBV9 | TGTGCCAGCAGCGTAGCTAGTGTGGCCTACGAGCAGTACTTC | CASSVASVAYEQYF
TRBJ2-7 | . | . | TRBV21-1 | TGTGCCAGCAGCAAGATCCAACCGCGAACTCTGGACAGCGCCCTACAGGAGCAGTACTTC | CASSKIQPRTLDSALQEQYF
TRBJ2-6 | . | . | TRBV28 | TGTGCCAGCAGTCGCAGGGCGGCTGGGGCCAACGTCCTGACTTTC | CASSRRAAGANVLTF
TRBJ2-2 | . | . | TRBV10-3 | TGTGCCGCTGCCTCCGGGGGTTCGGCCGGGGAGCTGTTTTTT | CAAASGGSAGELFF